The rows below give T cell receptor beta chains drawn from one sample of a study of T cell changes during pregnancy in multiple sclerosis. Assay: immunoSEQ multiplex PCR; the TCRdb copy retains only in-frame clones and omits some. The sample lists approximately 130,000 clones, about 95% occurring once. This specimen consisted of peripheral blood, obtained after pregnancy. The receptors derive from a female donor with multiple sclerosis, enrolled in a pregnancy study. The CDR3 runs from the conserved cysteine through the conserved F or W. D genes are given only for firm matches. Size values are once, few and many counts, or a class for expanded clones, and some rows have none.

d_call clone_size j_call v_call cdr3_aa cdr3_nt
NA NA TRBJ1-2 TRBV5-1 CASSIQGGNYGYTF TGCGCCAGCAGCATTCAGGGAGGGAACTATGGCTACACCTTC
TRBD2 NA TRBJ2-3 TRBV27 CASSWTSGRTDTQYF TGTGCCAGCAGTTGGACTAGCGGTCGCACAGATACGCAGTATTTT
TRBD1 NA TRBJ2-7 TRBV5-6 CASSLDQGAHYEQYF TGTGCCAGCAGCTTGGACCAGGGGGCCCACTACGAGCAGTACTTC
NA NA TRBJ1-3 TRBV9 CASSHRDSGNTIYF TGTGCCAGCAGCCACAGGGACTCTGGAAACACCATATATTTT
TRBD1 NA TRBJ2-1 TRBV11-3 CASSPGQGYNEQFF TGTGCCAGCAGTCCGGGACAGGGGTACAATGAGCAGTTCTTC
NA NA TRBJ2-1 TRBV18 CASSLINEQFF TGTGCCAGCTCACTCATCAATGAGCAGTTCTTC
TRBD2 NA TRBJ2-5 TRBV10-3 CAISEKGGLAGWGVQETQYF TGTGCCATCAGTGAGAAGGGGGGGCTAGCGGGATGGGGGGTCCAAGAGACCCAGTACTTC
TRBD1 NA TRBJ1-1 TRBV11-2 CASTPGLQGATEAFF TGTGCCAGCACCCCGGGGCTACAGGGGGCCACTGAAGCTTTCTTT
NA NA TRBJ2-1 TRBV6-5 CASSYLAGLGNEQFF TGTGCCAGCAGTTATCTAGCTGGGCTCGGCAATGAGCAGTTCTTC
NA NA TRBJ2-7 TRBV5-4 CASSLGQSYEQYF TGTGCCAGCAGCTTGGGACAGTCCTACGAGCAGTACTTC
NA NA TRBJ2-5 TRBV19 CASSSVQGRETQYF TGTGCCAGTAGTTCCGTACAGGGGAGGGAGACCCAGTACTTC
TRBD1 NA TRBJ1-2 TRBV11-2 CASSPHPGGGGYTF TGTGCCAGCAGCCCTCACCCAGGGGGTGGTGGCTACACCTTC
NA NA TRBJ2-7 TRBV7-8 CASSTLRPEVNYEQYF TGTGCCAGCAGCACCTTAAGGCCGGAGGTCAACTACGAGCAGTACTTC
NA NA TRBJ2-7 TRBV5-6 CASSSWDTSYEQYF TGTGCCAGCAGCTCCTGGGACACCTCATACGAGCAGTACTTC
NA NA TRBJ2-7 TRBV6-5 CASSTDPTRDEQYF TGTGCCAGCAGTACGGATCCAACTAGGGACGAGCAGTACTTC
TRBD2 NA TRBJ2-1 TRBV9 CASSVAGGPRNEQFF TGTGCCAGCAGCGTAGCGGGAGGGCCTCGGAATGAGCAGTTCTTC
NA NA TRBJ1-4 TRBV25-1 CASSEYGQRNEKLFF TGTGCCAGCAGTGAATATGGACAGCGTAATGAAAAACTGTTTTTT
NA NA TRBJ1-4 TRBV5-1 CASSLGEGANEKLFF TGCGCCAGCAGCTTGGGGGAAGGGGCTAATGAAAAACTGTTTTTT
NA once TRBJ2-7 TRBV5-4 CASSLGVYEQYF TGTGCCAGCAGCTTAGGGGTCTACGAGCAGTACTTC
NA NA TRBJ2-1 TRBV11-1 CASSLLSVHQFF TGTGCCAGCAGCTTACTAAGCGTCCACCAGTTCTTC
NA NA TRBJ2-2 TRBV19 CASQGGTGELFF TGTGCCAGCCAAGGGGGTACCGGGGAGCTGTTTTTT
NA NA TRBJ2-7 TRBV11-2 CASSLGTGGTYEQYF TGTGCCAGCAGCTTAGGTACAGGTGGGACCTACGAGCAGTACTTC
TRBD2 NA TRBJ2-3 TRBV5-4 CASSPGGGTDTQYF TGTGCCAGCAGCCCCGGGGGGGGGACTGATACGCAGTATTTT
TRBD2 NA TRBJ2-7 TRBV5-1 CASSLASGRNEQYF TGCGCCAGCAGCTTGGCCAGCGGGAGAAACGAGCAGTACTTC
NA NA TRBJ2-1 TRBV18 CASSPRQAIYNEQFF TGTGCCAGCTCCCCAAGACAGGCGATCTACAATGAGCAGTTCTTC
NA NA TRBJ2-2 TRBV7-3 CASSLGQGTGELFF TGTGCCAGCAGCTTGGGGCAGGGCACCGGGGAGCTGTTTTTT
NA NA TRBJ2-5 TRBV7-2 CASSPRTQETQYF TGTGCCAGCAGCCCCCGGACACAAGAGACCCAGTACTTC
TRBD1 NA TRBJ1-3 TRBV9 CASSPRQGSFSGNTIYF TGTGCCAGCAGCCCCAGACAGGGGAGCTTCTCTGGAAACACCATATATTTT
NA NA TRBJ2-1 TRBV5-6 CASSFTVNEQFF TGTGCCAGCAGCTTTACGGTCAATGAGCAGTTCTTC
TRBD2 NA TRBJ2-7 TRBV28 CASSLPAGGPYEQYF TGTGCCAGCAGTTTACCAGCGGGAGGGCCCTACGAGCAGTACTTC
NA NA TRBJ2-1 TRBV2 CASSDAVRVMGEQFF TGTGCCAGCAGTGACGCAGTGCGGGTGATGGGTGAGCAGTTCTTC
TRBD2 NA TRBJ2-3 TRBV7-9 CASSSVAGGGTDTQYF TGTGCCAGCAGCTCTGTAGCGGGAGGAGGCACAGATACGCAGTATTTT
TRBD1 NA TRBJ1-2 TRBV30 CAWYRDRGREGGYTF TGTGCCTGGTACCGGGACAGGGGGCGAGAGGGTGGCTACACCTTC
TRBD1 NA TRBJ1-1 TRBV7-9 CASSTGQTFTNTEAFF TGTGCCAGCAGCACGGGACAGACATTCACGAACACTGAAGCTTTCTTT
NA NA TRBJ2-7 TRBV11-2 CASSLVVTDYEQYF TGTGCCAGCAGCTTAGTAGTTACTGACTACGAGCAGTACTTC
NA NA TRBJ2-3 TRBV27 CASRILVSTDTQYF TGTGCCAGCAGGATACTCGTGAGCACAGATACGCAGTATTTT
NA once TRBJ2-7 TRBV27 CASSVARLLGEQYF TGTGCCAGCAGCGTCGCCAGGTTGCTTGGCGAGCAGTACTTC
TRBD1 NA TRBJ2-5 TRBV28 CASSLLDRGQGTQYF TGTGCCAGCAGTTTATTGGACAGGGGGCAGGGGACCCAGTACTTC
TRBD2 NA TRBJ2-5 TRBV28 CASREAGGPQETQYF TGTGCCAGCAGGGAAGCGGGAGGGCCCCAAGAGACCCAGTACTTC
TRBD1 once TRBJ1-4 TRBV19 CASSIRDREEKLFF TGTGCCAGTAGTATTCGGGACAGGGAGGAAAAACTGTTTTTT
NA NA TRBJ1-5 TRBV6-5 CASGLGPQHF TGTGCCAGCGGACTGGGACCCCAGCATTTT
NA NA TRBJ1-1 TRBV4-3 CASSQDGTRVAFF TGCGCCAGCAGCCAAGATGGGACTAGGGTAGCTTTCTTT
NA NA TRBJ1-2 TRBV18 CASSPIGGWYYGYTF TGTGCCAGCTCACCAATAGGGGGATGGTACTATGGCTACACCTTC
NA once TRBJ1-5 TRBV9 CASSRGATLNQPQHF TGTGCCAGCAGCAGAGGTGCCACCCTCAATCAGCCCCAGCATTTT
NA NA TRBJ2-2 TRBV5-8 CASSLTMVDPGELFF TGTGCCAGCAGCTTAACTATGGTGGATCCCGGGGAGCTGTTTTTT
TRBD1 once TRBJ1-5 TRBV28 CVTGAQPQHF TGTGTCACAGGGGCCCAGCCCCAGCATTTT
NA once TRBJ2-7 TRBV19 CASSIGSGFREQYF TGTGCCAGTAGTATAGGATCAGGGTTTCGTGAGCAGTACTTC
TRBD2 NA TRBJ2-5 TRBV27 CASSQGLAGVKETQYF TGTGCCAGCAGCCAGGGACTAGCGGGAGTTAAGGAGACCCAGTACTTC
NA NA TRBJ1-1 TRBV12-5 CASGSPGGGKDTEAFF TGTGCTAGTGGTTCCCCGGGCGGGGGTAAGGACACTGAAGCTTTCTTT
NA NA TRBJ2-1 TRBV27 CASSKGVVPGKYEQFF TGTGCCAGCAGTAAAGGGGTTGTCCCTGGGAAATATGAGCAGTTCTTC
TRBD2 NA TRBJ2-1 TRBV7-2 CASSLEGLAGGYEQFF TGTGCCAGCAGCCTAGAGGGACTAGCGGGAGGGTATGAGCAGTTCTTC
TRBD1 once TRBJ1-2 TRBV19 CASSIEGQRRYGYTF TGTGCCAGTAGTATAGAGGGACAGCGACGATATGGCTACACCTTC
NA NA TRBJ2-7 TRBV5-6 CASSSGVEQYF TGTGCCAGCAGTTCCGGGGTCGAGCAGTACTTC
NA NA TRBJ2-3 TRBV4-2 CASSQDLGGGGGTQYF TGTGCCAGCAGCCAAGATTTAGGGGGGGGAGGCGGTACGCAGTATTTT
NA NA TRBJ2-3 TRBV28 CASSPIIEGLGGQYF TGTGCCAGCAGTCCGATAATTGAGGGACTCGGGGGGCAGTATTTT
NA NA TRBJ2-5 TRBV28 CATQEDQETQYF TGTGCCACCCAGGAGGACCAAGAGACCCAGTACTTC
NA NA TRBJ2-1 TRBV5-4 CASSLDRLTGNEQFF TGTGCCAGCAGCTTGGACCGTCTCACCGGCAATGAGCAGTTCTTC
NA NA TRBJ2-2 TRBV28 CASKTGNTGELFF TGTGCCAGCAAAACAGGGAACACCGGGGAGCTGTTTTTT
TRBD1 NA TRBJ2-1 TRBV7-8 CASSLGPRGRMDEQFF TGTGCCAGCAGCTTAGGTCCCAGGGGGCGAATGGATGAGCAGTTCTTC
NA NA TRBJ2-7 TRBV19 CASSTNLVAYEQYF TGTGCCAGTAGTACGAACCTAGTGGCCTACGAGCAGTACTTC